These T cell receptor beta chains were read from a single sample in a study of blood T cell repertoires in COVID-19. Sequenced by immunoSEQ multiplex PCR; TCRdb stores in-frame clones only, minus some. The table records 110,000 or so clones, approximately 82% of them present only once. Sequenced material: peripheral blood. Receptor source: an older woman with acute or convalescent COVID-19. Both conserved end residues are part of each CDR3. A D gene is named only where the DNA matches it firmly. Clone size is shown for a subset of rows, as once, few, many or a class of expanded clone.

CDR3aa: CASSIARRGGGNTEAFF
CDR3nt: TGTGCCAGTAGTATAGCCCGGCGTGGCGGGGGAAACACTGAAGCTTTCTTT
abundance: -
d_gene: -
j_gene: TRBJ1-1
v_gene: TRBV19

CDR3aa: CASSLTVWQSGGNTIYF
CDR3nt: TGTGCCAGCAGCTTAACGGTTTGGCAATCGGGGGGAAACACCATATATTTT
abundance: -
d_gene: -
j_gene: TRBJ1-3
v_gene: TRBV5-5

CDR3aa: CASSISDSNQPQHF
CDR3nt: TGTGCCAGTAGTATTTCGGACAGTAATCAGCCCCAGCATTTT
abundance: -
d_gene: -
j_gene: TRBJ1-5
v_gene: TRBV19

CDR3aa: CAWRDWTGVPEAFF
CDR3nt: TGTGCCTGGAGGGACTGGACAGGGGTGCCTGAAGCTTTCTTT
abundance: -
d_gene: TRBD1
j_gene: TRBJ1-1
v_gene: TRBV30

CDR3aa: CASRPGHREAFF
CDR3nt: TGTGCCAGCAGACCCGGACATCGAGAAGCTTTCTTT
abundance: -
d_gene: -
j_gene: TRBJ1-1
v_gene: TRBV12-3/TRBV12-4

CDR3aa: CASSLPGRDYGYTF
CDR3nt: TGTGCCAGCAGCTTGCCGGGGAGGGACTATGGCTACACCTTC
abundance: -
d_gene: -
j_gene: TRBJ1-2
v_gene: TRBV5-6

CDR3aa: CASSPTGAPGNTIYF
CDR3nt: TGTGCCAGCTCACCCACAGGGGCTCCTGGAAACACCATATATTTT
abundance: -
d_gene: TRBD1
j_gene: TRBJ1-3
v_gene: TRBV18

CDR3aa: CASSSNTGGETQYF
CDR3nt: TGTGCCAGCAGTTCGAACACAGGGGGAGAGACCCAGTACTTC
abundance: -
d_gene: TRBD1
j_gene: TRBJ2-5
v_gene: TRBV27

CDR3aa: CASSLMAIRNQPQHF
CDR3nt: TGTGCCAGCAGTTTAATGGCTATCAGGAATCAGCCCCAGCATTTT
abundance: few
d_gene: -
j_gene: TRBJ1-5
v_gene: TRBV28

CDR3aa: CASAGTPNQPQHF
CDR3nt: TGTGCCAGTGCCGGGACACCGAATCAGCCCCAGCATTTT
abundance: -
d_gene: -
j_gene: TRBJ1-5
v_gene: TRBV21-1

CDR3aa: CASSLAGTYEQYF
CDR3nt: TGCGCCAGCAGCTTGGCGGGTACCTACGAGCAGTACTTC
abundance: -
d_gene: -
j_gene: TRBJ2-7
v_gene: TRBV5-1

CDR3aa: CASSLDISGNTIYF
CDR3nt: TGTGCCAGCAGCTTAGATATCTCTGGAAACACCATATATTTT
abundance: -
d_gene: -
j_gene: TRBJ1-3
v_gene: TRBV7-8

CDR3aa: CASSPGQGRDGYTF
CDR3nt: TGCGCCAGCAGCCCCGGACAGGGTCGAGATGGCTACACCTTC
abundance: -
d_gene: TRBD1
j_gene: TRBJ1-2
v_gene: TRBV5-1

CDR3aa: CASSLSIETAYEQYF
CDR3nt: TGTGCCAGCAGCTTATCTATCGAGACAGCCTACGAGCAGTACTTC
abundance: -
d_gene: -
j_gene: TRBJ2-7
v_gene: TRBV11-2

CDR3aa: CASSPGTGRNTEAFF
CDR3nt: TGTGCCAGCAGCCCGGGGACAGGGAGGAACACTGAAGCTTTCTTT
abundance: -
d_gene: TRBD1
j_gene: TRBJ1-1
v_gene: TRBV3-1/TRBV3-2

CDR3aa: CAWSPGWGTISPRGYNEQFF
CDR3nt: TGTGCCTGGAGTCCCGGGTGGGGGACTATTTCTCCAAGGGGCTACAATGAGCAGTTCTTC
abundance: -
d_gene: TRBD2
j_gene: TRBJ2-1
v_gene: TRBV30

CDR3aa: CAWAQQGKDYGYTF
CDR3nt: TGTGCCTGGGCACAACAGGGGAAGGACTATGGCTACACCTTC
abundance: -
d_gene: TRBD1
j_gene: TRBJ1-2
v_gene: TRBV30

CDR3aa: CASSSGQGERGNQPQHF
CDR3nt: TGTGCCAGCAGTTCCGGACAGGGGGAAAGGGGCAATCAGCCCCAGCATTTT
abundance: -
d_gene: TRBD1
j_gene: TRBJ1-5
v_gene: TRBV28

CDR3aa: CASSQSPTGRNQPQHF
CDR3nt: TGCGCCAGCAGTCAATCTCCGACAGGGCGCAATCAGCCCCAGCATTTT
abundance: -
d_gene: TRBD1
j_gene: TRBJ1-5
v_gene: TRBV23-1

CDR3aa: CASNKQGIGNTEAFF
CDR3nt: TGTGCCAGCAATAAACAGGGGATTGGAAACACTGAAGCTTTCTTT
abundance: -
d_gene: TRBD1
j_gene: TRBJ1-1
v_gene: TRBV28

CDR3aa: CASSPDGGAQPQHF
CDR3nt: TGTGCCAGCTCACCAGATGGGGGGGCCCAGCCCCAGCATTTT
abundance: -
d_gene: -
j_gene: TRBJ1-5
v_gene: TRBV18

CDR3aa: CASGGGPANGYTF
CDR3nt: TGTGCCAGCGGGGGAGGGCCGGCAAATGGCTACACCTTC
abundance: -
d_gene: -
j_gene: TRBJ1-2
v_gene: TRBV12-3/TRBV12-4

CDR3aa: CAIPTSGTPYEQYF
CDR3nt: TGTGCCATTCCGACTAGCGGGACTCCCTACGAGCAGTACTTC
abundance: once
d_gene: TRBD2
j_gene: TRBJ2-7
v_gene: TRBV2

CDR3aa: CAINKGLAGNADTQYF
CDR3nt: TGTGCCATCAACAAAGGATTAGCGGGAAACGCAGATACGCAGTATTTT
abundance: -
d_gene: TRBD2
j_gene: TRBJ2-3
v_gene: TRBV10-3

CDR3aa: CASSLEREIHTGELFF
CDR3nt: TGTGCCAGCAGTTTAGAGAGAGAGATTCACACCGGGGAGCTGTTTTTT
abundance: -
d_gene: -
j_gene: TRBJ2-2
v_gene: TRBV6-5

CDR3aa: CASSLGTVGNQPQHF
CDR3nt: TGTGCCAGCAGCTTAGGGACAGTCGGCAATCAGCCCCAGCATTTT
abundance: -
d_gene: -
j_gene: TRBJ1-5
v_gene: TRBV7-8

CDR3aa: CAWGGAGVAYGYTF
CDR3nt: TGTGCCTGGGGTGGGGCAGGTGTGGCCTATGGCTACACCTTC
abundance: -
d_gene: -
j_gene: TRBJ1-2
v_gene: TRBV30

CDR3aa: CASIGAGVPRATQYF
CDR3nt: TGTGCCAGCATCGGAGCAGGGGTACCCCGGGCGACCCAGTACTTC
abundance: -
d_gene: -
j_gene: TRBJ2-5
v_gene: TRBV25-1

CDR3aa: CASSLSAATYEQYF
CDR3nt: TGTGCCAGCAGTTTATCGGCGGCAACCTACGAGCAGTACTTC
abundance: -
d_gene: -
j_gene: TRBJ2-7
v_gene: TRBV28

CDR3aa: CASSLGRAAYNEQFF
CDR3nt: TGTGCCAGCAGCTTGGGCAGGGCGGCCTACAATGAGCAGTTCTTC
abundance: -
d_gene: -
j_gene: TRBJ2-1
v_gene: TRBV11-3

CDR3aa: CASSLGWDGGSPLHF
CDR3nt: TGTGCCAGCAGCTTGGGATGGGACGGGGGGTCACCCCTCCACTTT
abundance: -
d_gene: -
j_gene: TRBJ1-6
v_gene: TRBV5-6

CDR3aa: CASSGTSLTGETQYF
CDR3nt: TGTGCCAGTAGCGGAACCTCTCTAACGGGGGAGACCCAGTACTTC
abundance: -
d_gene: -
j_gene: TRBJ2-5
v_gene: TRBV19

CDR3aa: CASRGERQGNGYTF
CDR3nt: TGTGCCAGCAGGGGGGAGAGACAGGGAAATGGCTACACCTTC
abundance: -
d_gene: TRBD1
j_gene: TRBJ1-2
v_gene: TRBV2

CDR3aa: CASNLRLPGGANVLTF
CDR3nt: TGTGCCAGCAACTTACGACTACCCGGGGGGGCCAACGTCCTGACTTTC
abundance: -
d_gene: -
j_gene: TRBJ2-6
v_gene: TRBV7-3

CDR3aa: CASSYTGGSTNEKLFF
CDR3nt: TGTGCCAGCAGTTACACGGGTGGATCAACTAATGAAAAACTGTTTTTT
abundance: -
d_gene: -
j_gene: TRBJ1-4
v_gene: TRBV6-2/TRBV6-3

CDR3aa: CASHLTGTGELFF
CDR3nt: TGCGCCAGCCACTTAACAGGGACCGGGGAGCTGTTTTTT
abundance: -
d_gene: -
j_gene: TRBJ2-2
v_gene: TRBV5-1

CDR3aa: CAWSRTVSPLHF
CDR3nt: TGTGCCTGGAGTCGGACAGTTTCACCCCTCCACTTT
abundance: -
d_gene: -
j_gene: TRBJ1-6
v_gene: TRBV30

CDR3aa: CAIGTGDYSNQPQHF
CDR3nt: TGTGCCATCGGGACAGGGGATTATAGCAATCAGCCCCAGCATTTT
abundance: medium-sized
d_gene: TRBD1
j_gene: TRBJ1-5
v_gene: TRBV10-3

CDR3aa: CASSRQGEGDNEQFF
CDR3nt: TGTGCCAGCAGCCGACAGGGTGAGGGGGACAATGAGCAGTTCTTC
abundance: -
d_gene: TRBD1
j_gene: TRBJ2-1
v_gene: TRBV4-2

CDR3aa: CASSPSAGTVKSNQPQHF
CDR3nt: TGTGCCAGCTCACCTTCCGCCGGGACAGTAAAATCAAATCAGCCCCAGCATTTT
abundance: few
d_gene: TRBD1
j_gene: TRBJ1-5
v_gene: TRBV18

CDR3aa: CASSPPGHTGATGELFF
CDR3nt: TGTGCCAGCAGTCCCCCCGGACACACAGGGGCCACCGGGGAGCTGTTTTTT
abundance: -
d_gene: TRBD1
j_gene: TRBJ2-2
v_gene: TRBV28

CDR3aa: CASSLLADWNTEAFF
CDR3nt: TGTGCCAGCAGTTTACTTGCAGACTGGAACACTGAAGCTTTCTTT
abundance: -
d_gene: -
j_gene: TRBJ1-1
v_gene: TRBV27

CDR3aa: CASSRDRASPLHF
CDR3nt: TGTGCCAGCAGCCGGGACAGGGCTTCACCCCTCCACTTT
abundance: -
d_gene: TRBD1
j_gene: TRBJ1-6
v_gene: TRBV11-3

CDR3aa: CASRDRGINEQYF
CDR3nt: TGCGCCAGCAGAGACAGGGGTATCAACGAGCAGTACTTC
abundance: -
d_gene: TRBD1
j_gene: TRBJ2-7
v_gene: TRBV5-1

CDR3aa: CASSQGGTRSSPLHF
CDR3nt: TGCGCCAGCAGTCAAGGCGGTACGCGCAGTTCACCCCTCCACTTT
abundance: -
d_gene: -
j_gene: TRBJ1-6
v_gene: TRBV23-1

CDR3aa: CASSIFGGKGDTQYF
CDR3nt: TGTGCCAGTAGTATATTCGGAGGAAAAGGTGATACGCAGTATTTT
abundance: few
d_gene: -
j_gene: TRBJ2-3
v_gene: TRBV19

CDR3aa: CASSANWVLRDRDAYEQYF
CDR3nt: TGTGCCAGCAGCGCAAATTGGGTCCTCCGGGACAGAGACGCCTACGAGCAGTACTTC
abundance: -
d_gene: TRBD1
j_gene: TRBJ2-7
v_gene: TRBV11-2

CDR3aa: CASSERGGLGLRQYF
CDR3nt: TGTGCCAGCAGTGAACGGGGGGGGTTAGGCCTACGGCAGTACTTC
abundance: once
d_gene: TRBD2
j_gene: TRBJ2-7
v_gene: TRBV25-1

CDR3aa: CASSLAPTGGFEAFF
CDR3nt: TGTGCCAGCAGCTTGGCACCTACAGGGGGTTTTGAAGCTTTCTTT
abundance: -
d_gene: TRBD1
j_gene: TRBJ1-1
v_gene: TRBV7-6

CDR3aa: CAWRSGLAGMGDTQYF
CDR3nt: TGTGCCTGGAGGTCCGGACTAGCGGGGATGGGAGATACGCAGTATTTT
abundance: -
d_gene: TRBD2
j_gene: TRBJ2-3
v_gene: TRBV30

CDR3aa: CASSPRGGIVKNIQYF
CDR3nt: TGTGCCAGCAGCCCCCGGGGGGGAATAGTCAAAAACATTCAGTACTTC
abundance: -
d_gene: TRBD2
j_gene: TRBJ2-4
v_gene: TRBV28

CDR3aa: CASSYMFGGGTEAFF
CDR3nt: TGTGCCAGCAGTTACATGTTCGGGGGAGGGACTGAAGCTTTCTTT
abundance: -
d_gene: -
j_gene: TRBJ1-1
v_gene: TRBV6-2/TRBV6-3

CDR3aa: CASSWTRDTRRQETQYF
CDR3nt: TGCGCCAGCAGCTGGACCCGGGACACCCGACGGCAAGAGACCCAGTACTTC
abundance: -
d_gene: -
j_gene: TRBJ2-5
v_gene: TRBV5-1